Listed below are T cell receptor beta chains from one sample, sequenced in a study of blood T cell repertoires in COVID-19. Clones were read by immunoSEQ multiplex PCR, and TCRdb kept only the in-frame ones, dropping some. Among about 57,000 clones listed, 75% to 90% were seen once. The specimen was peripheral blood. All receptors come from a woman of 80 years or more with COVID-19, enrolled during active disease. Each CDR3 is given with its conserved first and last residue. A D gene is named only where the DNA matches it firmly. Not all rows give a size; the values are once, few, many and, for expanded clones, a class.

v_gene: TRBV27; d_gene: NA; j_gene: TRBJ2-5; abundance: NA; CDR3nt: TGTGCCAGCAGTTTGTCCGCCACTGGTGAGACCCAGTACTTC; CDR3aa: CASSLSATGETQYF
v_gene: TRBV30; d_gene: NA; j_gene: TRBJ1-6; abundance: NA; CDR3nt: TGTGCCTGGAGTTCCCAGACGGGAAATTCACCCCTCCACTTT; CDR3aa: CAWSSQTGNSPLHF
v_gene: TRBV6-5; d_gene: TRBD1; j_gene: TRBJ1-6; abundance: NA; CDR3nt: TGTGCCAGCAGCGGACAGGGCAACTATAATTCACCCCTCCACTTT; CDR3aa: CASSGQGNYNSPLHF
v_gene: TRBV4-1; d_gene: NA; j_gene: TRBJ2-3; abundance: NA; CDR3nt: TGCGCCAGCAGCCAAGTCCAGGGCCACGGCCTTGCAGATACGCAGTATTTT; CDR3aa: CASSQVQGHGLADTQYF
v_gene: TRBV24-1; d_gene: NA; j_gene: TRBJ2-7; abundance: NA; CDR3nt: TGTGCCACCAGTTTAGGAACAGAAAGCTCCTACGAGCAGTACTTC; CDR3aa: CATSLGTESSYEQYF
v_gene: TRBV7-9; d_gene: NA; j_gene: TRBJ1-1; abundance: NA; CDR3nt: TGTGCCAGCAGCCCAGAGGTCTATGAAGCTTTCTTT; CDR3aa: CASSPEVYEAFF
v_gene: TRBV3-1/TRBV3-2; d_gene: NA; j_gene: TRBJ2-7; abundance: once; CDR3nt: TGTGCCAGCAGCCAAGCGAGAGGGGGCTACGAGCAGTACTTC; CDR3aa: CASSQARGGYEQYF
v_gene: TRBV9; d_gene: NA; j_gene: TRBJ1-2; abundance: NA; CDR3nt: TGTGCCAGCAGCGTAGCTGAGGGCGGCTATGGCTACACCTTC; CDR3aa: CASSVAEGGYGYTF
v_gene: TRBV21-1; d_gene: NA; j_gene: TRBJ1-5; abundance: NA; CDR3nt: TGTGCCAGCAGCAAAGTCCGGGAGAGGAGCAATCAGCCCCAGCATTTT; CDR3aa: CASSKVRERSNQPQHF
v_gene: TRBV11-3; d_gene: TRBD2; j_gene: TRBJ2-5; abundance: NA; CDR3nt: TGTGCCAGCAGCTTAGGGACTAGCGGGGTGCAAGAGACCCAGTACTTC; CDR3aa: CASSLGTSGVQETQYF
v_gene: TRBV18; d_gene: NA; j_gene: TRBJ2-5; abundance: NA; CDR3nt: TGTGCCAGCACGGGGAGCAACCAAGAGACCCAGTACTTC; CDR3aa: CASTGSNQETQYF
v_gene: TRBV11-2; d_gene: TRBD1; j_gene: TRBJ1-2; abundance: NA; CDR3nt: TGTGCCAGCAGCCTGGGGGCAGGGGGCAGTGGCTACACCTTC; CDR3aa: CASSLGAGGSGYTF
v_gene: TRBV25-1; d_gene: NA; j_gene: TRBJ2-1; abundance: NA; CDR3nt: TGTGCCAGCAGTGAATTGACGGGGCGGGAACACAATGAGCAGTTCTTC; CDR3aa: CASSELTGREHNEQFF
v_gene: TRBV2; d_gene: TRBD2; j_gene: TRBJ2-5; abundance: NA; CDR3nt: TGTGCCAGCATACTTCCCGGGACTATGAAAGAGACCCAGTACTTC; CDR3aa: CASILPGTMKETQYF
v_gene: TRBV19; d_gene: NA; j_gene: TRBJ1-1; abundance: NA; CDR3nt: TGTGCCAGTAGTATCTCCGTCAGTGAAGCTTTCTTT; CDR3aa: CASSISVSEAFF
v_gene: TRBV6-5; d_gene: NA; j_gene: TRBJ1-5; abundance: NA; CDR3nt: TGTGCCAGCAGGTTATCGACAGGCCTATGGGCCCAGCATTTT; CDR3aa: CASRLSTGLWAQHF
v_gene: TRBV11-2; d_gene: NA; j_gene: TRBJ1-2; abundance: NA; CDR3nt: TGTGCCAGCAGCCCCTCCCTTGGCTACACCTTC; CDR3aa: CASSPSLGYTF
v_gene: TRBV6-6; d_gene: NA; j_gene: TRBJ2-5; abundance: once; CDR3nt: TGTGCCAGCAGGGACCGTACCGGGGTCCCCCAAGAGACCCAGTACTTC; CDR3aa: CASRDRTGVPQETQYF
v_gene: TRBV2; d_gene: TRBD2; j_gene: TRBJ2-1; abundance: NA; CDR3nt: TGTGCCAGCAGTCTTCCGGGACTAGCGGGGGAATTGCAGTTCTTC; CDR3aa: CASSLPGLAGELQFF
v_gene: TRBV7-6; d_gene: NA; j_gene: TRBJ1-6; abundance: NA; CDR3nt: TGTGCCAGCAGCCCGTCGGCGGGGTATAATTCACCCCTCCACTTT; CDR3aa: CASSPSAGYNSPLHF
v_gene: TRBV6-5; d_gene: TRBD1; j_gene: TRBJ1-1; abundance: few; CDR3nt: TGTGCCAGCAGTTCACAGGGGAAAGAAGCTTTCTTT; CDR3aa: CASSSQGKEAFF
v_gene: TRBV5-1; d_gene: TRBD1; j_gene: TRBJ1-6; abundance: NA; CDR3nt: TGCGCCAGCGGCGAGACGGGACAGCGTAATTCACCCCTCCACTTT; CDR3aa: CASGETGQRNSPLHF
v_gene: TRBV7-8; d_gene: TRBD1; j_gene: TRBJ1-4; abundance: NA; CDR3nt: TGTGCCAGCAGCTCGGGACAGGGCGGCGAAAAACTGTTTTTT; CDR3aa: CASSSGQGGEKLFF
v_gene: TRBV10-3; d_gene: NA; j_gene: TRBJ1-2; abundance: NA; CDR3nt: TGTGCCACTAACGCCATGCCCGGTTGGGCAGGGGACTATGGCTACACCTTC; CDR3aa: CATNAMPGWAGDYGYTF
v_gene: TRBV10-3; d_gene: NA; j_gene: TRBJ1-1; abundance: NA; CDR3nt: TGTGCCATCAGTGCGGGTGGCAGAGCTTTCTTT; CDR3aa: CAISAGGRAFF
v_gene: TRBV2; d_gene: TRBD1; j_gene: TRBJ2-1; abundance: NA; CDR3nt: TGTGCCAGCAAACCGGGACAGGGTTTGCCGGGAGAGCAGTTCTTC; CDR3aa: CASKPGQGLPGEQFF
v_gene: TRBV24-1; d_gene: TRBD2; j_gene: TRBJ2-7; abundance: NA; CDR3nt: TGTGCCACCAGTGATCCCGGAGCGGGGCGGCCCTACTCCTACGAGCAGTACTTC; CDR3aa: CATSDPGAGRPYSYEQYF
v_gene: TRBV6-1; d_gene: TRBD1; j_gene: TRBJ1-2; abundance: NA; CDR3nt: TGTGCCAGCAGATTAGGGGGCGGCTATGGCTACACCTTC; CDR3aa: CASRLGGGYGYTF
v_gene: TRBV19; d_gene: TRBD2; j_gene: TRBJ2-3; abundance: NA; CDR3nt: TGTGCCAGTAGTAGACTCTGGGGTAGCGGGGGCCAGAGCACAGATACGCAGTATTTT; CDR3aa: CASSRLWGSGGQSTDTQYF
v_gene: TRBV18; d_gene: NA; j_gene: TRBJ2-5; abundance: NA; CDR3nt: TGTGCCAGCTCACCACTGAAACAGGCAGAGACCCAGTACTTC; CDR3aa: CASSPLKQAETQYF
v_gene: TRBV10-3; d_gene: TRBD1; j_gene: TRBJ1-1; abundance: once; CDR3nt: TGTGCCATCAGGGAGACAGGGGACACTGAAGCTTTCTTT; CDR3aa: CAIRETGDTEAFF
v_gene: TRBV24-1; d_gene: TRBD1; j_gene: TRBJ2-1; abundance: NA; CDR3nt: TGTGCCACCACAAAGGGGGCAAGAGAGCAGTTCTTC; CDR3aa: CATTKGAREQFF
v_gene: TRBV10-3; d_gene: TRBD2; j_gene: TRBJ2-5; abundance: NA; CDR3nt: TGTGCCATCAGTGCGCTAGCGGGGGGTGTAGAGACCCAGTACTTC; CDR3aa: CAISALAGGVETQYF
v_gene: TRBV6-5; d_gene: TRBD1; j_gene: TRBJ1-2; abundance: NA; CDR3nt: TGTGCCAGCAGTAAACAGGGGGCAGGAGACTATGGCTACACCTTC; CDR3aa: CASSKQGAGDYGYTF
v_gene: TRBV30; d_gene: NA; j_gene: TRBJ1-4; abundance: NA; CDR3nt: TGTGCCTGGAGTAGAGGGGGACCTAATGAAAAACTGTTTTTT; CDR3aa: CAWSRGGPNEKLFF
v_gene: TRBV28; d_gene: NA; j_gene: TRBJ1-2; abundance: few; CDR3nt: TGTGCCAGCAGTTTTGGAGGGGCCCGCTATGGCTACACCTTC; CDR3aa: CASSFGGARYGYTF
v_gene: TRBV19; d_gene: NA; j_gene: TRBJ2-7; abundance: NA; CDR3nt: TGTGCCAGTAGTATCCTGCGGGCGGACGGGTCCTACGAGCAGTACTTC; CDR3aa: CASSILRADGSYEQYF
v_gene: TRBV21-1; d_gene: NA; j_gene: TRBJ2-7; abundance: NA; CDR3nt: TGTGCCAGCAGATTTGACAGGGGAGTTTTCGAGCAGTACTTC; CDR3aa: CASRFDRGVFEQYF
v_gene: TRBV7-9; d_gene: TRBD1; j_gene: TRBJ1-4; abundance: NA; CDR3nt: TGTGCCAGCAGCACGACAGGGCTGGGTGAAAAACTGTTTTTT; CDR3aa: CASSTTGLGEKLFF
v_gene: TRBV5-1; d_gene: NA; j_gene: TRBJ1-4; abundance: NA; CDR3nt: TGCGCCAGCAGCTTTTCCACCTACGGTACTTTTAATGAAAAACTGTTTTTT; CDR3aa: CASSFSTYGTFNEKLFF
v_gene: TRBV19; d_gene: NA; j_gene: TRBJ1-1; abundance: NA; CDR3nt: TGTGCCAGTAGTCCCGACAGCTTGAACACTGAAGCTTTCTTT; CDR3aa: CASSPDSLNTEAFF
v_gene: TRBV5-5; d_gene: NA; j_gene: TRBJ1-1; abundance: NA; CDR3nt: TGTGCCAGCAGCCCCCCCTACCGTAGCACTGAAGCTTTCTTT; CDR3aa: CASSPPYRSTEAFF
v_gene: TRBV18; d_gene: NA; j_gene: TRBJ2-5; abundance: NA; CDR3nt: TGTGCCAGCTCACCACCTCCGGGAGCCTTAAAAGAGACCCAGTACTTC; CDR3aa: CASSPPPGALKETQYF
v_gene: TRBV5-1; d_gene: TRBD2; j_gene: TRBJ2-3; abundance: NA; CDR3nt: TGCGCCAGCAGCAAGACTAGCGGGGGTTCTACAGATACGCAGTATTTT; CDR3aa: CASSKTSGGSTDTQYF
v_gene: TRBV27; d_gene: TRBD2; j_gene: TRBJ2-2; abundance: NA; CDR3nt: TGTGCCAGCAGTTCCTCGGGGAGCGGGGGGGCGAACGGGGAGCTGTTTTTT; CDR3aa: CASSSSGSGGANGELFF
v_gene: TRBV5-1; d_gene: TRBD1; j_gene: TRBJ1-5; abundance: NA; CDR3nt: TGCGCCAGCAGCACCGGGACAGGCAATCAGCCCCAGCATTTT; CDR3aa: CASSTGTGNQPQHF